A selection of T cell receptor beta chains follows, all from one sample in a study of T-cell memory formation after mild COVID-19. TCRdb reprocessed the 5' RACE reads with MiXCR, giving one entry per CDR3 protein. The table shows about 400,000 distinct CDR3 sequences, with 23% occurring only once. The sequenced sample consisted of PBMCs or a T cell subset sorted from them (not recorded which). The receptors originated from an adult woman who had mild COVID-19 (a few samples of this study predate the infection). Cell type and time point are not known. Both conserved end residues are part of each CDR3. A D gene is named only where the DNA matches it firmly. Only part of the rows carry a size: once, few, many, or a class if the clone is expanded.

clone size,V gene,D gene,CDR3 length,J gene,CDR3 protein,CDR3 DNA
few,TRBV4-3,.,15,TRBJ1-1,CASSQDGGSHTEAFF,TGCGCCAGCAGCCAAGATGGGGGGTCCCACACTGAAGCTTTCTTT
many,TRBV11-2,.,11,TRBJ2-3,CASSLTSTQYF,TGTGCCAGCAGCTTAACGTCCACGCAGTATTTT
.,TRBV30,.,14,TRBJ2-7,CACIKGRSYYEQYF,TGTGCCTGTATTAAGGGCAGAAGTTACTACGAGCAGTACTTC
.,TRBV27,TRBD1,13,TRBJ2-7,CASWTGSIYEQYF,TGTGCCAGCTGGACAGGGAGCATCTACGAGCAGTACTTC
.,TRBV7-8,.,16,TRBJ1-3,CASSLAGQTSGNTIYF,TGTGCCAGCAGCTTAGCCGGTCAGACCTCTGGAAACACCATATATTTT
few,TRBV30,.,13,TRBJ2-6,CAWRRAGANVLTF,TGTGCCTGGAGAAGGGCCGGGGCCAACGTCCTGACTTTC
.,TRBV7-8,.,20,TRBJ2-1,CASSFADREEERSSYNEQFF,TGTGCCAGCAGCTTTGCCGACAGGGAGGAGGAGAGAAGCTCCTACAATGAGCAGTTCTTC
.,TRBV29-1,.,12,TRBJ2-3,CSVQMSTDTQYF,TGCAGCGTTCAAATGAGCACAGATACGCAGTATTTT
few,TRBV5-1,TRBD2,15,TRBJ2-3,CASSVSGDITDTQYF,TGCGCCAGCAGCGTTAGCGGGGATATAACAGATACGCAGTATTTT
few,TRBV5-1,TRBD1,15,TRBJ1-1,CASSLEGQGLGEAFF,TGCGCCAGCAGCTTGGAGGGACAGGGTCTGGGTGAAGCTTTCTTT